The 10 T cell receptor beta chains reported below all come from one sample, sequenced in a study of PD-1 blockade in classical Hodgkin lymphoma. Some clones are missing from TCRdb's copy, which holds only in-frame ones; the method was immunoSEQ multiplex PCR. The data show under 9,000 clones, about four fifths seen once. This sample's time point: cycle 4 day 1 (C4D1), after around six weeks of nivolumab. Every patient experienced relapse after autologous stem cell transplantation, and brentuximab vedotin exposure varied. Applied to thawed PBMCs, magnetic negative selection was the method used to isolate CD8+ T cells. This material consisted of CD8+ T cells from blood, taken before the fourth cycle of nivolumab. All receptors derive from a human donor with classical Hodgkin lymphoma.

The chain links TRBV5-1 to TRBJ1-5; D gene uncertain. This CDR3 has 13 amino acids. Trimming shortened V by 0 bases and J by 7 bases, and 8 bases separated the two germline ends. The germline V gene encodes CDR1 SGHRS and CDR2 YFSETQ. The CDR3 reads CASSLDWEQPQHF. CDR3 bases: TGCGCCAGCAGCTTGGACTGGGAACAGCCCCAGCATTTT. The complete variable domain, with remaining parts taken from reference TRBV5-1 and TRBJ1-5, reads KAGVTQTPRYLIKTRGQQVTLSCSPISGHRSVSWYQQTPGQGLQFLFEYFSETQRNKGNFPGRFSGRQFSNSRSEMNVSTLELGDSALYLCASSLDWEQPQHFGDGTRLSIL.

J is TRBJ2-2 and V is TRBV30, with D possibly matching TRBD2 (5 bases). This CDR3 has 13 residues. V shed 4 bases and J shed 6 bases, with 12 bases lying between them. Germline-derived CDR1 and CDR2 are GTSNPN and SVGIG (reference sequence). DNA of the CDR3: TGTGCCTGGACTAGCAGTGGATCCGGGGAGCTGTTTTTT. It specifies CAWTSSGSGELFF.

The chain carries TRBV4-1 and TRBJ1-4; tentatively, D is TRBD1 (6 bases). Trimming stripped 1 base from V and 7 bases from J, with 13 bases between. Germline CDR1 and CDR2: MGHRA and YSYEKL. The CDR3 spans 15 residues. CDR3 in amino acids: CASSQVRGGGEKLFF. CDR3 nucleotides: TGCGCCAGCAGCCAAGTCAGGGGAGGGGGTGAAAAACTGTTTTTT.

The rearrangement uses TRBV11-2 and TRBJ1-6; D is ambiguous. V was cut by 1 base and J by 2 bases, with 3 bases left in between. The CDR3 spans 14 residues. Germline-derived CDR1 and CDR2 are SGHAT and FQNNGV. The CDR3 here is CASSLGAYNSPLHF. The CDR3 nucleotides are TGTGCCAGCAGCTTAGGAGCCTATAATTCACCCCTCCACTTT.

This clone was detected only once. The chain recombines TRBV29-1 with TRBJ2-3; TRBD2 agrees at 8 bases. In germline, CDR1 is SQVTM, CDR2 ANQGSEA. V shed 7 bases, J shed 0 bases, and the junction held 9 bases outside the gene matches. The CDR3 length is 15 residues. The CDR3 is CSAVLAGISTDTQYF. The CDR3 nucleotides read TGCAGCGCCGTATTAGCGGGGATTAGCACAGATACGCAGTATTTT.

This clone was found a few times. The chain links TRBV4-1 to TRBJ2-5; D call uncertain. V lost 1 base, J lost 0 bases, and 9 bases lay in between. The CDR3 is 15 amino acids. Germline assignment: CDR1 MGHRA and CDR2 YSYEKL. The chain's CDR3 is CASSQGSLYQETQYF. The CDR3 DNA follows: TGCGCCAGCAGCCAAGGGTCGCTTTACCAAGAGACCCAGTACTTC.

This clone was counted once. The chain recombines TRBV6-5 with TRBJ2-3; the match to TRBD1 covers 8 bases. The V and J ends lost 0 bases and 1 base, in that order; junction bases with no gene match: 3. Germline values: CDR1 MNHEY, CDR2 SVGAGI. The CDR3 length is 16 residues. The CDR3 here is CASSYSTGEGTDTQYF. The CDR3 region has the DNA TGTGCCAGCAGTTACTCGACAGGGGAAGGCACAGATACGCAGTATTTT.

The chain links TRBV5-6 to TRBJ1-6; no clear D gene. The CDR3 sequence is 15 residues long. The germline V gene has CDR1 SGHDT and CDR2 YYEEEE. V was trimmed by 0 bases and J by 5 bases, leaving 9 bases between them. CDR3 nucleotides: TGTGCCAGCAGCTTGGGGACCGTAGATAATTCACCCCTCCACTTT. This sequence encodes CASSLGTVDNSPLHF.

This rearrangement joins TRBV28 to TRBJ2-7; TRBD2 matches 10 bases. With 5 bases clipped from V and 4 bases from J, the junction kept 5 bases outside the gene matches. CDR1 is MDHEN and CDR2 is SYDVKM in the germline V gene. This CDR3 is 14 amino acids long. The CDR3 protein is CASSRLAGTYEQYF. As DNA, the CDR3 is TGTGCCAGCAGTAGACTAGCGGGCACGTACGAGCAGTACTTC.

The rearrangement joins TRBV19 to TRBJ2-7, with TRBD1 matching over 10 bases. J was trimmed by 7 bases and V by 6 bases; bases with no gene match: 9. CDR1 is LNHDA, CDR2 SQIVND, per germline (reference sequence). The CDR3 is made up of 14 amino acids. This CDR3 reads CASRPGQGYGEQYF. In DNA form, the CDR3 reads TGTGCCAGTAGACCGGGACAGGGGTATGGGGAGCAGTACTTC.